This T cell receptor (beta chain) came from a study of control samples from healthy donors and cancer patients. Assay used: immunoSEQ multiplex PCR; TCRdb lists only in-frame clones, some missing. The table has 75,000 to 100,000 clones, roughly 90% seen once. Per the germline V gene, CDR1 is LGHDT and CDR2 is YNNKEL (reference sequence). V was pared by 4 bases and J by 7 bases, with 10 bases between. CDR3 length equals 12 residues. Sequenced sample: blood. The rearrangement joins TRBV3-1 (or the pseudogene TRBV3-2) to TRBJ1-2; maybe TRBD1 (6 bases). The TCR comes from a man aged 45-65 years in good health. CDR3 DNA sequence: TGTGCCAGCAGCCCCCAGACAGGTGGCTACACCTTC. Its protein product is CASSPQTGGYTF.